This T cell receptor (beta chain) came from a study of cytomegalovirus exposure and HLA in healthy donors. Study findings and constraints: It was taken for granted in presence/absence analyses that sequencing depth across donors was roughly uniform. Available immune exposure information covered CMV serostatus only.

This clone was observed a few times. No antigen is known for it. The PCR made use of 60 Vbeta and 13 Jbeta primers. Libraries were prepared by immunoSEQ multiplex PCR; TCRdb keeps only in-frame clonotypes and omits some of them. This table holds roughly 140,000 clones, approximately 60% found once. V was cut by 6 bases and J by 2 bases, with 14 bases left in between. The CDR3 runs 14 residues. Germline CDR1 reads SNHLY; CDR2 reads FYNNEI. This TCR derives from a woman aged 55-75 years in good health and CMV-seropositive. The sample comprised PBMCs. The chain is built from TRBV2 and TRBJ2-7; no clear D gene. In DNA, the CDR3 is TGTGCCAGCAGGGTCGACGCAGGCACCTACGAGCAGTACTTC. It specifies CASRVDAGTYEQYF.